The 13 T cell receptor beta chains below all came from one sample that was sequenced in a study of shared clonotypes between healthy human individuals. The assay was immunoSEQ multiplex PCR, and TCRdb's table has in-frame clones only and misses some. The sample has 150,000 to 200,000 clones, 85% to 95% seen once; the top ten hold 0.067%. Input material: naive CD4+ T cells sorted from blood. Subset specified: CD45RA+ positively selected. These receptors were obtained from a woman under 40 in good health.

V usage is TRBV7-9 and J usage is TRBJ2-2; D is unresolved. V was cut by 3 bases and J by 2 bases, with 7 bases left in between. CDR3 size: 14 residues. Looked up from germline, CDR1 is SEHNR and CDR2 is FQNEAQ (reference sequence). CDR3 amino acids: CASSFELNTGELFF. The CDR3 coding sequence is TGTGCCAGCAGCTTCGAATTAAACACCGGGGAGCTGTTTTTT.

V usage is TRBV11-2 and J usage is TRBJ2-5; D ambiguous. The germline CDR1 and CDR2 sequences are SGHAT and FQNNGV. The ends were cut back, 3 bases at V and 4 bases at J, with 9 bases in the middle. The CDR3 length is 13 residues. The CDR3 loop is CASSFAGRETQYF. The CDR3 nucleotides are TGTGCCAGCAGCTTTGCTGGAAGAGAGACCCAGTACTTC. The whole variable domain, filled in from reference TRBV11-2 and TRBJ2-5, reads EAGVAQSPRYKIIEKRQSVAFWCNPISGHATLYWYQQILGQGPKLLIQFQNNGVVDDSQLPKDRFSAERLKGVDSTLKIQPAKLEDSAVYLCASSFAGRETQYFGPGTRLLVL.

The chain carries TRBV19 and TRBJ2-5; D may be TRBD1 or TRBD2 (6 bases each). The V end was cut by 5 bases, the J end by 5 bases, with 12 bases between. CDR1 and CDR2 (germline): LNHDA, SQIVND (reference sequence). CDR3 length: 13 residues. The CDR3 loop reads CASSEVGGETQYF. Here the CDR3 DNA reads TGTGCCAGTAGTGAAGTAGGGGGGGAGACCCAGTACTTC.

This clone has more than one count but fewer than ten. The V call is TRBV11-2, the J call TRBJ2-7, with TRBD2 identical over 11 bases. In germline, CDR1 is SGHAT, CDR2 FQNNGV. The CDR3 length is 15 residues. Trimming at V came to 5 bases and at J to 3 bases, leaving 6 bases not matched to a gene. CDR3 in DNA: TGTGCCAGCAGCGGGAAGACTAGCGGGAACTACGAGCAGTACTTC. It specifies CASSGKTSGNYEQYF.

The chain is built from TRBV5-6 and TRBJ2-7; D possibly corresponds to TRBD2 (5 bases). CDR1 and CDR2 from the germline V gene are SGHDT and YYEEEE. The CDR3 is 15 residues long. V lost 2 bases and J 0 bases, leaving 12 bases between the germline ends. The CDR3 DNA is TGTGCCAGCAGCTTTTTGACCGGGATCTCCTACGAGCAGTACTTC. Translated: CASSFLTGISYEQYF.

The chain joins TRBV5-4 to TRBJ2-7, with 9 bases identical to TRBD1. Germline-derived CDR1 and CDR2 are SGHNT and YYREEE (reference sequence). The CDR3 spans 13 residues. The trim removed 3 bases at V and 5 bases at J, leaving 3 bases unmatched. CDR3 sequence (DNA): TGTGCCAGCAGCTGGGACAGGGCCAACGAGCAGTACTTC. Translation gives CASSWDRANEQYF.

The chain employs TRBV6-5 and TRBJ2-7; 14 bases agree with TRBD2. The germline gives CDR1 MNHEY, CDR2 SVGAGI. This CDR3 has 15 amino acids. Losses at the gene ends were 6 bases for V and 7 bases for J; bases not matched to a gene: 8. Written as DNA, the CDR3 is TGTGCCAGCAGCTCCGGACTAGCGGGGGGCGGGGAGCAGTACTTC. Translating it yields CASSSGLAGGGEQYF.

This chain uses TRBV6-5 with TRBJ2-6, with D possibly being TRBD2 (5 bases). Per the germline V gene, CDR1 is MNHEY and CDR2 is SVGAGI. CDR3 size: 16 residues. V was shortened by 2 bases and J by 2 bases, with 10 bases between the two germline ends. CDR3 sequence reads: CASSYPTGAGANVLTF. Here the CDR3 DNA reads TGTGCCAGCAGTTACCCAACCGGGGCTGGGGCCAACGTCCTGACTTTC.

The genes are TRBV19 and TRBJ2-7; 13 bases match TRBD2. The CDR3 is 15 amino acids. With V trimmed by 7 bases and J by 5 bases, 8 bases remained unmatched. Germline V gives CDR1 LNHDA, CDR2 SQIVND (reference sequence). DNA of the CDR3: TGTGCCAGTACCCAAACTAGCGGGAGGGTAGACGAGCAGTACTTC. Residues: CASTQTSGRVDEQYF.

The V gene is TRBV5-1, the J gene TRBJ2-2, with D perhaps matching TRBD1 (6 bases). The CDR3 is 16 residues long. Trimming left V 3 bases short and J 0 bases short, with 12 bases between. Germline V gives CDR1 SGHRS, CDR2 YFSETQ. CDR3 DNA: TGCGCCAGCAGCTACGAGGCAGGGGCGAACACCGGGGAGCTGTTTTTT. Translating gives CASSYEAGANTGELFF.

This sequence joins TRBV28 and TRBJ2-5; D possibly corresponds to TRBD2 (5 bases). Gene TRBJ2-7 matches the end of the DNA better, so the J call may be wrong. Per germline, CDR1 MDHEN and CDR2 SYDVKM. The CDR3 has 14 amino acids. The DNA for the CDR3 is TGTGCCAGCAGTTTCACCGGGAACTCCTACGAGCAGTACTTC. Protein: CASSFTGNSYEQYF.

The CDR3 reads CASSEGQLSTDTQYF. DNA of the CDR3: TGTGCCAGCAGTGAGGGTCAGTTAAGCACAGATACGCAGTATTTT. The chain carries TRBV2 and TRBJ2-3; D not resolved. CDR1 is SNHLY, CDR2 FYNNEI, per germline. Trimming pared 3 bases from V and 0 bases from J, leaving 10 bases between. CDR3 size: 15 residues.

Here the CDR3 reads CASSLGAGHSYEQYF. CDR3 nucleotides: TGTGCCAGCAGCTTAGGAGCGGGCCACTCCTACGAGCAGTACTTC. This rearrangement joins TRBV7-2 to TRBJ2-7, with D maybe TRBD2 (6 bases). There are 15 residues in the CDR3. Germline V gene data show CDR1 as SGHTA and CDR2 as FQGNSA. With 1 base removed from V and 0 bases from J, the gap between germline ends came to 10 bases.